The entry below describes one TCR beta chain. Antigen specificity is unknown. Genomic DNA (roughly 2.2 micrograms) was obtained from cryopreserved PBMCs for construction of TCR beta libraries. Per germline, CDR1 LNHDA and CDR2 SQIVND (reference sequence). This CDR3 has 15 amino acids. V lost 2 bases to trimming and J lost 1 base; unmatched junction nucleotides: 5. This sample is part of a study of cytotoxic CD8 clonotypes in ibrutinib-treated CLL. Across the whole study: Specimens for response were gathered following a median roughly eleven months of therapy, spanning 6 to 36. General observations from the study: On treatment, the uncommon public clonotypes contracted or remained stable.

The repertoire was sequenced with immunoSEQ multiplex PCR; TCRdb's copy has only in-frame clones and lacks some. Of roughly 220,000 clones listed, 75% to 85% are singletons. The chain couples TRBV19 to TRBJ2-7, with 7 bases identical to TRBD2. The receptor comes from a human donor with chronic lymphocytic leukemia. Material: PBMCs, obtained after 12 months of ibrutinib treatment. In DNA form, the CDR3 reads TGTGCCAGTAGTATAATGAACGGGAGGTCCTACGAGCAGTACTTC. As protein: CASSIMNGRSYEQYF.